The source of this T cell receptor (beta chain) is a study of T cell responses to AZD1222 COVID-19 vaccine. Study observations and caveats: Donor demographics were predominantly white British with a female majority; clonal diversity may be underestimated. Two AZD1222 administrations were followed by greater Spike-specific TCR breadth and depth.

Sequenced by immunoSEQ multiplex PCR; TCRdb stores in-frame clones only, minus some. Of roughly 170,000 clones in the sample, about nine tenths were seen once. Trimming stripped 0 bases from V and 2 bases from J, with 9 bases between. This CDR3 comprises 15 residues. CDR1 and CDR2 from the germline V gene are SGDLS and YYNGEE. Note on this clone: Its antigen is not identified.

The clonotype comes from an adult in good health. The sequencing used peripheral blood, collected on day 0 of AZD1222 vaccination. The gene calls are TRBV9 and TRBJ1-3; a weak D match, TRBD1 (5 bases). The CDR3 nucleotides are TGTGCCAGCAGCGTAGAGGGGCGGCCTGGAAACACCATATATTTT. It encodes CASSVEGRPGNTIYF.